This T cell receptor (beta chain) was profiled in a study of shared clonotypes between healthy human individuals. Study overall: A few men and a couple of women, aged 18 to 49, were donors. Used for every donor were three CD4 naive, three CD4 memory, two CD8 naive and one CD8 memory plate.

This table comes from immunoSEQ multiplex PCR, and its TCRdb copy is limited to in-frame clones, with some not included. Seen here are hundreds of thousands of clones, roughly 98% observed once, and the top ten hold 0.25% to 0.35%. This clone has a single count. In the naive CD8 group, cells lacked CD45RO and were positively selected for CCR7, so terminally differentiated effector memory CD45RA+ cells were left out. CDR1 is SGHRS, CDR2 YFSETQ, per germline. The ends lost 4 bases at V and 5 bases at J; junction bases unmatched: 4. This CDR3 has 14 amino acids. This TCR was sampled from a man aged 25-45 years in good health. The chain has TRBV5-1 and TRBJ2-5; 11 bases align to TRBD2. Source material: naive CD8+ T cells sorted from blood. The CDR3 reads CASSGTSGWETQYF. CDR3 sequence (DNA): TGCGCCAGCAGCGGGACTAGCGGTTGGGAGACCCAGTACTTC.